Shown below are 20 T cell receptor beta chains from a single sample sequenced in a study of post-analysis software for immune sequencing data. TCR beta libraries were prepared from cDNA with unique molecular identifiers. TCRdb recomputed calls from the PCR reads with MiXCR, one row per CDR3 protein. This sample carries roughly 400,000 distinct CDR3 sequences, 39% of them seen once, and the ten largest clones take approximately 7.1%. Their recognized antigens are unknown. Broader study findings: Controls showed lower frequencies than patients for roughly 5 TRBV segments, and TRBV5-6, TRBV5-1 and TRBV20-1 were among these.

Sequenced input: blood. The receptors derive from a girl aged 2-10 years with multiple sclerosis.

The rearrangement joins TRBV29-1 to TRBJ2-1; no reliable D call. V was pared by 3 bases and J by 9 bases, with 18 bases between. This CDR3 has 14 residues. The V gene's germline CDR1 is SQVTM and CDR2 ANQGSEA. Here the CDR3 reads CSVEWQELSPEQFF. The CDR3 DNA is TGCAGCGTTGAGTGGCAGGAATTATCCCCTGAGCAGTTCTTC.

The V gene is TRBV27, the J gene TRBJ2-7; D gene unclear. V lost 4 bases to trimming and J lost 1 base, with 11 bases between them. Germline V lookup: CDR1 MNHEY, CDR2 SMNVEV (reference sequence). This CDR3 is 14 amino acids long. CDR3 sequence: CASSSYLGSYEQYF. The CDR3 region has the DNA TGTGCCAGCAGTTCTTACCTGGGGTCCTACGAGCAGTACTTC.

The chain links TRBV20-1 to TRBJ1-2; no firm D call. Germline CDR1 DFQATT, CDR2 SNEGSKA (reference sequence). This CDR3 spans 13 amino acids. The V end was cut by 7 bases, the J end by 5 bases, with 17 bases between. CDR3 amino acids: CSVRRVGPYGYTF. CDR3 bases: TGCAGTGTCAGGAGAGTCGGCCCTTATGGCTACACCTTC.

This clonotype was counted a single time. A junction boundary mismatches the germline segment, possibly from a read error. V usage is TRBV12-3 or TRBV12-4 and J usage is TRBJ2-7; possibly TRBD1 or TRBD2 for D (5 bases each). This CDR3 comprises 12 residues. Here the CDR3 DNA reads TGTGCCCGCAGTGGGGGATACTACGAGCAGTACTTC. It yields the protein CARSGGYYEQYF.

The chain combines TRBV5-1 with TRBJ2-5; 11 positions agree with TRBD2. The germline gives CDR1 SGHRS, CDR2 YFSETQ. The CDR3 spans 15 residues. V was pared by 4 bases and J by 4 bases, with 6 bases of the junction left unmatched. CDR3 sequence (DNA): TGCGCCAGCAGCAAGGGACTAGCGGCGGGAGAGACCCAGTACTTC. Its translation: CASSKGLAAGETQYF.

The V gene is TRBV7-6, the J gene TRBJ2-5, with TRBD2 matching 13 bases. The CDR3 totals 17 residues. Germline CDR1 SGHVS, CDR2 FNYEAQ. V gave up 5 bases and J gave up 1 base; unmatched junction bases: 7. CDR3 amino acids: CASSLTRTSGGQETQYF. As DNA, the CDR3 is TGTGCCAGCAGCCTAACTAGGACTAGCGGGGGCCAAGAGACCCAGTACTTC.

This clonotype was picked up a small number of times. This chain connects TRBV5-1 to TRBJ1-2; unclear D gene. CDR1 is SGHRS and CDR2 is YFSETQ in the germline V gene. V lost 0 bases, J lost 4 bases, and 10 bases lay in between. The CDR3 is 14 residues long. CDR3 bases: TGCGCCAGCAGCTTGGACGCTTACCGCTATGGCTACACCTTC. This encodes CASSLDAYRYGYTF.

The rearrangement joins TRBV7-8 to TRBJ2-5; D might be TRBD2 (6 bases). The CDR3 runs 14 residues. Trimming shortened V by 7 bases and J by 2 bases, and 14 bases separated the two germline ends. CDR1 is SGHVS, CDR2 FQNEAQ, per germline. CDR3 sequence (DNA): TGTGCCAGCAAGAGCAGGGAGGATCAAGAGACCCAGTACTTC. Its protein product is CASKSREDQETQYF.

This clonotype has only a few counts. This sequence joins TRBV5-6 and TRBJ2-4; TRBD2 might be the D (5 bases). This CDR3 is 16 amino acids long. Germline CDR1 is SGHDT and CDR2 is YYEEEE. V gave up 4 bases and J gave up 3 bases, with 17 bases separating them. CDR3 protein: CASSTPGKVDKNIQYF. CDR3 bases: TGTGCCAGCAGCACTCCGGGAAAGGTGGACAAAAACATTCAGTACTTC.

The CDR3 reads CASSASGSTNEQYF. In nucleotides, the CDR3 is TGCGCCAGCAGCGCCAGCGGCTCAACGAACGAGCAGTACTTC. The J gene is TRBJ2-7, the V gene TRBV5-1, with a tentative D call TRBD2 (5 bases). Germline loops: CDR1 SGHRS, CDR2 YFSETQ. This CDR3 is 14 amino acids long. The germline V and J ends were trimmed by 4 bases and 5 bases, with 16 bases remaining between them.

V gene TRBV24-1 combines with J gene TRBJ2-1; D unclear. Germline CDR1 KGHDR, CDR2 SFDVKD. CDR3 length: 14 residues. V was shortened by 3 bases and J by 0 bases, with 5 bases between the two germline ends. The CDR3 nucleotides read TGTGCCACCAGTGATCGGAGCTCCTACAATGAGCAGTTCTTC. Protein product: CATSDRSSYNEQFF.

J is TRBJ2-2 and V is TRBV7-9; D is ambiguous. Germline V CDR1 and CDR2: SEHNR, FQNEAQ (reference sequence). This CDR3 is 15 amino acids long. Trimming shortened V by 3 bases and J by 1 base, and 9 bases separated the two germline ends. CDR3 coding DNA: TGTGCCAGCAGCTTCGTACAGAGGAACACCGGGGAGCTGTTTTTT. It yields the protein CASSFVQRNTGELFF.

This chain joins TRBV12-3 or TRBV12-4 and TRBJ2-7, with 7 bases that match TRBD1. The last part of the DNA fits TRBJ2-5 better; the J call may be wrong. The CDR3 extends over 15 amino acids. CDR3 loop: CASSPPTGARETQYF. The CDR3 bases are TGTGCCAGCAGTCCCCCTACAGGGGCCCGGGAGACCCAGTACTTC.

The J gene is TRBJ2-1, the V gene TRBV11-2, with D perhaps TRBD1 (5 bases). The CDR3 runs to 15 residues. Germline loops: CDR1 SGHAT, CDR2 FQNNGV. V lost 6 bases and J lost 8, with 20 bases in between. CDR3 protein: CASSRDSLGFYEQFF. The CDR3 nucleotides are TGTGCCAGCAGTCGCGACAGTCTGGGATTCTATGAGCAGTTCTTC.

The chain couples TRBV12-3 or TRBV12-4 to TRBJ1-5; no clear D gene. Trimming took 5 bases from V and 2 from J, leaving 4 bases between them. CDR3 length equals 12 residues. CDR3 coding DNA: TGTGCCAGCAGTGTCGGCAATCAGCCCCAGCATTTT. Encoded protein: CASSVGNQPQHF.

The table lists this clonotype with a count of one. This sequence joins TRBV7-9 and TRBJ2-1; D is possibly TRBD2 (6 bases). The CDR3 runs 19 residues. The ends were cut back, 7 bases at V and 1 base at J, with 26 bases in the middle. CDR1 is SEHNR and CDR2 is FQNEAQ in the germline V gene (reference sequence). The CDR3 DNA sequence: TGTGCCAGCACCTGGGTTTGGGCTAGCGCCCGTACTTCCTACAATGAGCAGTTCTTC. Translation gives CASTWVWASARTSYNEQFF.

Remarks on this clonotype: Its ends do not fully match the called genes, so a read error is possible. V usage is TRBV20-1 and J usage is TRBJ2-4, with unresolved D. Germline CDR1 and CDR2: DFQATT and SNEGSKA (reference sequence). The CDR3 consists of 12 residues. The CDR3 protein is CSASSGQALQDF. DNA of the CDR3: TGCAGTGCTAGTTCCGGGCAAGCGCTCCAGGACTTC.

This clonotype was recorded many times. The J gene is TRBJ1-1, the V gene TRBV7-6; possible D gene TRBD1, 5 bases. Trimming took 4 bases from V and 2 from J, leaving 14 bases between them. The CDR3 sequence is 15 residues long. From germline, CDR1 is SGHVS and CDR2 FNYEAQ. The CDR3 loop reads CASSSLVGANTEAFF. The CDR3 DNA reads TGTGCCAGCAGCTCGTTGGTCGGGGCAAACACTGAAGCTTTCTTT.

The genes are TRBV10-3 and TRBJ2-3, with 9 bases lining up with TRBD1. Germline CDR1 reads ENHRY; CDR2 reads SYGVKD. Germline trimming cut 2 bases from V and 4 bases from J; bases unmatched to any gene: 10. The CDR3 loop spans 17 amino acids. The CDR3 spells CAISEVRRDRDPDTQYF. As DNA, the CDR3 is TGTGCCATCAGTGAGGTCCGCCGGGACAGGGATCCAGATACGCAGTATTTT.

This clonotype was recorded a few times. The rearrangement links TRBV27 to TRBJ1-2; no firm D call. The length of the CDR3 is 14 residues. Trimming took 5 bases from V and 2 from J, leaving 12 bases between them. Germline V gives CDR1 MNHEY, CDR2 SMNVEV (reference sequence). CDR3 nucleotide sequence: TGTGCCAGCAGTCCTAAGGACGGAAACTATGGCTACACCTTC. It yields the protein CASSPKDGNYGYTF.